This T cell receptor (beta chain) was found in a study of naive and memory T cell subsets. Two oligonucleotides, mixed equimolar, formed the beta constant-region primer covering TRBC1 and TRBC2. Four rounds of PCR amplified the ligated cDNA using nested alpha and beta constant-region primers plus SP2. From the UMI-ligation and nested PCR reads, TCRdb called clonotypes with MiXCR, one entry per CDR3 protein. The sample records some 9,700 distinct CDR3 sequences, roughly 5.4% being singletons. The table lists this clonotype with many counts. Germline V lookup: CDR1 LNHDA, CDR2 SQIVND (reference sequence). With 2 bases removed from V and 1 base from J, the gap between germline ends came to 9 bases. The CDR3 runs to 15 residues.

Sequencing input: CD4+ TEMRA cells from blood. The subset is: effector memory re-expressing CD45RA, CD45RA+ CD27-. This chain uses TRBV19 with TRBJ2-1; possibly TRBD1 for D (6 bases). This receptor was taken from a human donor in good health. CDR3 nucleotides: TGTGCCAGTAGTATACCGGACAGTTCCTACAATGAGCAGTTCTTC. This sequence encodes CASSIPDSSYNEQFF.